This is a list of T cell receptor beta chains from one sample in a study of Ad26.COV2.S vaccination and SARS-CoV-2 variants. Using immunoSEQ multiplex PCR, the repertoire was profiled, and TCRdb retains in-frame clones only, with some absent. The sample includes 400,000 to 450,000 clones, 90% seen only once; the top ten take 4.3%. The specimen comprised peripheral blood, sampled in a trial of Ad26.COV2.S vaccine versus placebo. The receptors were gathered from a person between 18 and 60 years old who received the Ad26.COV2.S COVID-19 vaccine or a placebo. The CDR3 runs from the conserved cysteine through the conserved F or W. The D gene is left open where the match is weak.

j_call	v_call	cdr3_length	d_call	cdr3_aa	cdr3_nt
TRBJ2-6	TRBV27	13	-	CASRASGANVLTF	TGTGCCAGCAGGGCCTCTGGGGCCAACGTCCTGACTTTC
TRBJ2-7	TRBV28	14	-	CASSLVWNSYEQYF	TGTGCCAGCAGTTTAGTCTGGAACTCCTACGAGCAGTACTTC
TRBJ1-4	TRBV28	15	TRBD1	CASSSSGTGNEKLFF	TGTGCCAGCAGTAGTTCCGGGACAGGGAATGAAAAACTGTTTTTT
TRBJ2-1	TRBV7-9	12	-	CASSLGVNEQFF	TGTGCCAGCAGCTTAGGAGTCAATGAGCAGTTCTTC
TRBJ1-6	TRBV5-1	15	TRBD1	CASSTGTEKNSPLHF	TGCGCCAGCAGCACCGGGACAGAAAAAAATTCACCCCTCCACTTT
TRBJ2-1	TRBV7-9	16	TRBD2	CASSNPSGPKRNEQFF	TGTGCCAGCAGCAATCCTAGCGGGCCCAAAAGGAATGAGCAGTTCTTC
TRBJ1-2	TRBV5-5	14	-	CASSSPHRTYGYTF	TGTGCCAGCAGCTCCCCACACCGCACCTATGGCTACACCTTC
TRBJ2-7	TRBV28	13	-	CASRRPISYEQYF	TGTGCCAGCAGGAGGCCCATCTCCTACGAGCAGTACTTC
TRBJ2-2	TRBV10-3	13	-	CAITLQGTGELFF	TGTGCCATCACCCTTCAGGGAACCGGGGAGCTGTTTTTT
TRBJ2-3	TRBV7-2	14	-	CASSPGLSTDTQYF	TGTGCCAGCAGCCCAGGACTGAGCACAGATACGCAGTATTTT
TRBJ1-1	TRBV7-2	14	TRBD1	CASISQGLNTEAFF	TGTGCCAGCATCTCACAGGGGCTGAACACTGAAGCTTTCTTT
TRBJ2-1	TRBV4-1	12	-	CASSQTNNEQFF	TGCGCCAGCAGCCAAACCAACAATGAGCAGTTCTTC
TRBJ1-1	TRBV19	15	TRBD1	CASSILWTGGTEAFF	TGTGCCAGTAGTATTCTATGGACAGGGGGGACTGAAGCTTTCTTT
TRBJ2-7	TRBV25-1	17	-	CASSESGVGYGPYEQYF	TGTGCCAGCAGTGAATCCGGGGTGGGCTACGGCCCCTACGAGCAGTACTTC